A selection of T cell receptor beta chains follows, all from one sample in a study of T cells expressing NK-cell markers. From its re-call of the 5' RACE reads, TCRdb lists each CDR3 protein once, without DNA. This sample's clone table lists 150,000 to 160,000 distinct CDR3 sequences. The sequencing sample was made of blood T cells: a sorted CD56 or NKG2C T cell subset, CD4+ or CD8+ T cells, or bulk PBMC T cells (not recorded which). Receptor source: a woman in her 50s in good health. CDR3s include the opening cysteine and the closing phenylalanine or tryptophan.

TRBJ2-7 TRBV2 CASSPGTPSEQYF
TRBJ2-1 TRBV7-9 CASSLIPSSGVYNEQFF
TRBJ1-5 TRBV27 CASSLGPLGNQPQHF
TRBJ2-1 TRBV3-1 CASTASFEMVAETYNEQFF
TRBJ1-2 TRBV29-1 CSVIMATQWSYGYTF
TRBJ2-5 TRBV6-5 CASRAVETQYF
TRBJ2-5 TRBV3-1 CASSGPTGTSGGETQYF
TRBJ2-2 TRBV7-8 CASIPPAGGGNTGELFF
TRBJ2-1 TRBV29-1 CSVPEGVSFNEQFF
TRBJ2-1 TRBV18 CASSPEREGDNEQFF
TRBJ2-5 TRBV12-3/TRBV12-4 CASSWEGGGAGTQYF
TRBJ2-1 TRBV5-6 CASSFRAEQFF
TRBJ2-5 TRBV19 CASSIDSGTAGQETQYF
TRBJ2-3 TRBV7-9 CASSQSGVQADTQYF
TRBJ2-7 TRBV9 CASSVGGLAGDEQYF
TRBJ2-7 TRBV6-6 CASSLSMSEQYF
TRBJ2-7 TRBV19 CASNGKGLYEQYF
TRBJ2-1 TRBV9 CASSDPLAGGPFNEQFF
TRBJ1-5 TRBV7-9 CATTSGAGGNQPQHF